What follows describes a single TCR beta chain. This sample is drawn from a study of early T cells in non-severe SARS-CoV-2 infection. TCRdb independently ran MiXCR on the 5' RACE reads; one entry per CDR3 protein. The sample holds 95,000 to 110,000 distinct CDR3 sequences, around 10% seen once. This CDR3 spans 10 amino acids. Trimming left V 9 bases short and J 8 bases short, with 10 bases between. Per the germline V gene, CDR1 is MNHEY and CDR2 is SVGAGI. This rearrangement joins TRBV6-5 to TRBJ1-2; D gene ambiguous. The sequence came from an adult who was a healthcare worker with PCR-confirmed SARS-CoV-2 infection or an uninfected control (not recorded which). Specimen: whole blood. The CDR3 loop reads CASYQQGYTF. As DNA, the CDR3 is TGTGCCAGTTACCAGCAGGGCTACACCTTC.